Presented here are 25 T cell receptor beta chains from one specimen sequenced in a study of blood T cell repertoires in COVID-19 (dated by TCRdb to the early 2020s). Library prep was done by the immunoSEQ multiplex PCR assay. This immuneACCESS table, as held by TCRdb, lists in-frame sequences with V and J called but not all clones. Of the missing ones, under half trace to an unresolved V gene in checked studies; the others have no known cause. The sample table holds approximately 62,000 clones, of which 76% were seen once. The ten largest clones add up to about 6.4% of the sample. Material: peripheral blood. The origin of the receptors is a woman in her fifties or sixties with active or convalescent COVID-19.

The chain joins TRBV5-5 to TRBJ2-5, with D perhaps matching TRBD1 (6 bases). Looked up from germline, CDR1 is SGHKS and CDR2 is YYEKEE (reference sequence). The length of the CDR3 is 13 residues. Trimming pared 0 bases from V and 3 bases from J, leaving 6 bases between. In nucleotides, the CDR3 is TGTGCCAGCAGCTTGGACAGGGAAGAGACCCAGTACTTC. Protein: CASSLDREETQYF.

This clone came up a few times. The CDR3, as DNA: TGCGCCAGCAGCTGGAACAACAGGGTCAATGAGCAGTTCTTC. Its protein is CASSWNNRVNEQFF. The chain uses TRBV5-1 and TRBJ2-1; the D gene is possibly TRBD1 (6 bases). Germline-derived CDR1 and CDR2 are SGHRS and YFSETQ. Trimming stripped 3 bases from V and 6 bases from J, with 13 bases between. The CDR3 totals 14 residues.

The J gene is TRBJ1-5, the V gene TRBV19; 7 bases map to TRBD1. Germline lookup yields CDR1 LNHDA and CDR2 SQIVND (reference sequence). Trimming removed 5 bases from V and 0 bases from J; junction bases left unmatched: 4. The CDR3 runs 15 residues. In DNA, the CDR3 is TGTGCCAGTAGTGTACAGGGGCTTAGCAATCAGCCCCAGCATTTT. Protein product: CASSVQGLSNQPQHF.

V is TRBV18 and J is TRBJ1-6, with 8 bases that match TRBD1. The CDR3 consists of 15 residues. V dropped 6 bases and J dropped 7; count of bases not matched to a gene: 8. Germline lookup yields CDR1 KGHSH and CDR2 LQKENI. The CDR3 reads CASSQGQGGNSPLHF. The CDR3 DNA follows: TGTGCCAGCTCGCAAGGACAGGGCGGAAATTCACCCCTCCACTTT.

This sequence joins TRBV24-1 and TRBJ1-6; tentatively, D is TRBD1 (6 bases). Germline CDR1 and CDR2: KGHDR and SFDVKD. The CDR3 has 13 amino acids. Here the CDR3 reads CEQGSSYNSPLHF. The CDR3 DNA follows: TGTGAACAGGGCAGCTCCTATAATTCACCCCTCCACTTT.

The chain has TRBV5-1 and TRBJ1-2; TRBD1 matches at 8 bases. Germline CDR1 is SGHRS and CDR2 is YFSETQ. V lost 1 base, J lost 4 bases, and 6 bases stayed unmatched. This CDR3 spans 15 amino acids. DNA of the CDR3: TGCGCCAGCAGCTTGACAGGGGGTTCCTTCTATGGCTACACCTTC. Translation: CASSLTGGSFYGYTF.

To note about this clone: Other nucleotide sequences in the sample specify the same CDR3. The chain uses TRBV20-1 and TRBJ1-1; D is unresolved. The CDR3 length is 11 residues. Germline-derived CDR1 and CDR2 are DFQATT and SNEGSKA (reference sequence). V dropped 6 bases and J dropped 1 base, with 6 bases sitting between them. CDR3 bases: TGCAGTGCCTCAGGGAACACTGAAGCTTTCTTT. Its translation is CSASGNTEAFF.

This clone was observed a few times. The chain recombines TRBV3-1 (or the pseudogene TRBV3-2) with TRBJ2-5; TRBD2 agrees at 14 bases. The V gene end was trimmed by 0 bases and the J gene end by 4 bases; junction bases not matched to a gene: 7. The CDR3 spans 18 residues. Germline V lookup: CDR1 LGHDT, CDR2 YNNKEL (reference sequence). The CDR3 DNA is TGTGCCAGCAGCCAAGATCTTCCGACTAGCGGGAGGGCAGAGACCCAGTACTTC. Its protein product is CASSQDLPTSGRAETQYF.

This clone showed up just once. V gene TRBV6-2 or TRBV6-3 combines with J gene TRBJ1-4; D not certain. The germline V and J ends were trimmed by 0 bases and 1 base, with 6 bases remaining between them. This CDR3 region has 15 residues. CDR1 is MNHEY and CDR2 is SVGEGT in the germline V gene. The CDR3 bases are TGTGCCAGCAGTTACTCCACGGGAACTAATGAAAAACTGTTTTTT. Protein sequence: CASSYSTGTNEKLFF.

The rearrangement links TRBV29-1 to TRBJ2-3; maybe TRBD2 (7 bases). The CDR3 loop spans 12 amino acids. Trimming pared 6 bases from V and 6 bases from J, leaving 13 bases between. CDR1 is SQVTM, CDR2 ANQGSEA, per germline. The CDR3 nucleotides read TGCAGCGTGCTGGGAGGGGGGGATACGCAGTATTTT. This translates into CSVLGGGDTQYF.

This chain connects TRBV20-1 to TRBJ2-7; the D gene is possibly TRBD1 (6 bases). V lost 5 bases and J 9 bases, leaving 14 bases between the germline ends. The CDR3 has 11 amino acids. Germline V gene data show CDR1 as DFQATT and CDR2 as SNEGSKA (reference sequence). The CDR3 loop reads CSAVDREVQYF. CDR3 sequence (DNA): TGCAGTGCTGTGGACAGAGAAGTGCAGTACTTC.

The CDR3 reads CAWEVGEKLFF. CDR3 nucleotides: TGTGCCTGGGAAGTCGGGGAAAAACTGTTTTTT. This chain links TRBV30 with TRBJ1-4; no clear D. Trimming removed 5 bases from V and 8 bases from J, with 9 bases in between. The germline V gene has CDR1 GTSNPN and CDR2 SVGIG (reference sequence). This CDR3 has 11 residues.

The genes are TRBV6-4 and TRBJ1-2, with D maybe TRBD1 (6 bases). Germline loops: CDR1 MRHNA, CDR2 SNTAGT. V lost 0 bases and J lost 5, with 13 bases in between. CDR3 size: 15 residues. Here the CDR3 reads CASSDSRGGGYGYTF. DNA of the CDR3: TGTGCCAGCAGTGACTCGAGAGGGGGAGGGTATGGCTACACCTTC.

CDR3 bases: TGCGCCAGCAGCCAAGACAGGGGTGGGACGAACACTGAAGCTTTCTTT. This encodes CASSQDRGGTNTEAFF. The chain couples TRBV4-3 to TRBJ1-1, with TRBD1 as a possible D gene (6 bases). Trimming cost V 0 bases and J 1 base, with 12 bases left between them. CDR1 is LGHNA, CDR2 YSLEER, per germline. This CDR3 region has 16 residues.

V and J are TRBV9 and TRBJ2-1; TRBD2 matches 8 bases. The CDR3 covers 15 residues. Losses at the gene ends were 4 bases for V and 10 bases for J; bases not matched to a gene: 13. Germline V gene sequence: CDR1 SGDLS, CDR2 YYNGEE. The CDR3 DNA sequence: TGTGCCAGCAGCTCTCGGCTAGCGGGCCTACCAGAGCAGTTCTTC. Translation gives CASSSRLAGLPEQFF. Looking up the rest from reference TRBV9 and TRBJ2-1 gives the full variable domain: DSGVTQTPKHLITATGQRVTLRCSPRSGDLSVYWYQQSLDQGLQFLIQYYNGEERAKGNILERFSAQQFPDLHSELNLSSLELGDSALYFCASSSRLAGLPEQFFGPGTRLTVL.

The chain links TRBV28 to TRBJ1-2; 8 bases line up with TRBD1. The V segment lost 8 bases and the J segment 4 bases; nucleotides outside the gene matches: 9. Per germline, CDR1 MDHEN and CDR2 SYDVKM. This CDR3 spans 14 amino acids. In nucleotides, the CDR3 is TGTGCCAGCGTCCGGGCAGGGGGCGTCTATGGCTACACCTTC. Translation: CASVRAGGVYGYTF.

This clone has just a few counts. V is TRBV19 and J is TRBJ1-2; D perhaps matches TRBD1 (6 bases). Deletions cut 6 bases from V and 5 bases from J, with 25 bases between. Germline V gives CDR1 LNHDA, CDR2 SQIVND (reference sequence). This CDR3 region has 17 residues. Written as DNA, the CDR3 is TGTGCCAGTAGCCTGAGGCCCCGGGACACACACCCTTATGGCTACACCTTC. It encodes CASSLRPRDTHPYGYTF. Full variable domain (remainder filled in from reference TRBV19 and TRBJ1-2): DGGITQSPKYLFRKEGQNVTLSCEQNLNHDAMYWYRQDPGQGLRLIYYSQIVNDFQKGDIAEGYSVSREKKESFPLTVTSAQKNPTAFYLCASSLRPRDTHPYGYTFGSGTRLTVV.

This rearrangement joins TRBV7-9 to TRBJ2-3; TRBD2 agrees at 13 bases. The CDR3 runs 19 residues. Losses at the gene ends were 4 bases for V and 5 bases for J; bases not matched to a gene: 15. The germline gives CDR1 SEHNR, CDR2 FQNEAQ (reference sequence). CDR3 amino acids: CASSSFLGLAGAGEDTQYF. The CDR3, as DNA: TGTGCCAGCAGCTCCTTTTTAGGACTAGCGGGAGCTGGTGAAGATACGCAGTATTTT.

The chain couples TRBV5-1 to TRBJ1-1; no reliable D call. Trimming pared 5 bases from V and 2 bases from J, leaving 16 bases between. Per germline, CDR1 SGHRS and CDR2 YFSETQ. The CDR3 contains 15 residues. DNA for the CDR3: TGCGCCAGCAGTAGCGTTACGGACGTAAACACTGAAGCTTTCTTT. This sequence encodes CASSSVTDVNTEAFF.

Details on this clone: Other nucleotide sequences in the sample specify the same CDR3. This rearrangement joins TRBV7-9 to TRBJ1-2, with D unclear. V was trimmed by 1 base and J by 5 bases, leaving 8 bases between them. CDR1 is SEHNR and CDR2 is FQNEAQ in the germline V gene (reference sequence). The CDR3 length is 13 residues. Here the CDR3 DNA reads TGTGCCAGCAGCTTAGGGCCCCTTTATGGCTACACCTTC. It is translated as CASSLGPLYGYTF.

The chain links TRBV7-2 to TRBJ1-2, with D possibly being TRBD1 (5 bases). Trimming removed 7 bases from V and 4 bases from J, with 16 bases in between. The CDR3 extends over 14 amino acids. Germline V gives CDR1 SGHTA, CDR2 FQGNSA. The CDR3: CASTKSGGRYGYTF. CDR3 sequence (DNA): TGTGCCAGCACTAAATCCGGGGGTCGCTATGGCTACACCTTC.

The chain carries TRBV5-1 and TRBJ1-2, with D possibly TRBD1 on 6 matching bases. V was clipped by 4 bases and J by 7 bases, with 17 bases between them. There are 14 residues in the CDR3. Germline V gene sequence: CDR1 SGHRS, CDR2 YFSETQ. The CDR3 loop reads CASSRDTSSGGYTF. As DNA, the CDR3 is TGCGCCAGCAGCCGGGACACCAGTTCGGGTGGCTACACCTTC.

The rearrangement joins TRBV15 to TRBJ2-1, with TRBD2 as a possible D gene (6 bases). The germline V and J ends were trimmed by 4 bases and 8 bases, with 18 bases remaining between them. The CDR3 extends over 15 amino acids. Germline lookup yields CDR1 LNHNV and CDR2 YYDKDF (reference sequence). CDR3 sequence reads: CATSTTGGIFDEQFF. CDR3 bases: TGTGCCACCAGCACCACTGGCGGGATATTTGATGAGCAGTTCTTC. Supplemented by reference TRBV15 and TRBJ2-1, the full variable domain reads DAMVIQNPRYQVTQFGKPVTLSCSQTLNHNVMYWYQQKSSQAPKLLFHYYDKDFNNEADTPDNFQSRRPNTSFCFLDIRSPGLGDTAMYLCATSTTGGIFDEQFFGPGTRLTVL.

The chain employs TRBV4-2 and TRBJ1-6, with D unclear. This CDR3 comprises 14 residues. The germline CDR1 and CDR2 sequences are LGHNA and YNFKEQ. Deletions cut 0 bases from V and 10 bases from J, with 10 bases between. This CDR3 reads CASSQDLRESPLHF. DNA for the CDR3: TGTGCCAGCAGCCAAGATCTCCGAGAATCACCCCTCCACTTT.

This clone showed up just once. The chain has TRBV2 and TRBJ1-2; TRBD1 is a possible D gene (6 bases). The CDR3 sequence is 13 residues long. V lost 6 bases and J lost 4, with 12 bases in between. From germline, CDR1 is SNHLY and CDR2 FYNNEI. CDR3 in DNA: TGTGCCAGCAGAGGGGGACAAGGCTATGGCTACACCTTC. Amino acids: CASRGGQGYGYTF.